The source of this T cell receptor (beta chain) is a study of blood T cell repertoires in COVID-19 (TCRdb year 2020). About the full investigation: Samples from collaborators originated in the United States, Italy and Spain and spanned both the acute and convalescent phases of COVID-19. The material from the prospective study consisted of cDNA or gDNA derived from T cells, B-cell-depleted T cells, or PBMCs. Deeply sampled blood TCRbeta repertoires from subjects exposed to, actively infected with, or recovered from COVID-19 were included in the dataset. The repertoires were made available in a free public database intended to serve as a resource for research on the immune response to SARS-CoV-2. The samples were drawn from the first 160 participants of the ongoing ImmuneRACE study and from 950 to 1,500 subjects provided by 6 global collaborators. A de-identified subject ID, COVID-19 status, age in years and sex were almost always included in the sample metadata. Where available, HLA class I and class II types were obtained from metadata supplied by the sample provider rather than from assay-based typing. Beyond this particular receptor, the publication reports: Clinical and demographic metadata were provided uncurated, with the amount varying by source and participant.

The collaborating institutions used their own protocols to collect whole blood in K2EDTA tubes. Collaborator samples were shipped for TCRbeta analysis as frozen whole blood, isolated PBMCs, or DNA extracted from either sample type. TCRbeta CDR3 regions were amplified from genomic DNA by means of the immunoSEQ Assay, a bias-controlled multiplex PCR. From the authors' description of their analysis: The number of nucleated cells in each sample was estimated by amplification of reference gene primers within the assay. Sequence reads were collapsed and filtered to measure the absolute abundance of every unique TCRbeta CDR3 rearrangement. For each sample, productive Simpson clonality was calculated by taking the square root of Simpson's diversity index across productive rearrangements. Sourced from immuneACCESS, this table was stored by TCRdb with only in-frame sequences that have V and J called. A share of the clones is absent; for the studies checked, an unresolved V gene accounts for under half, and the remainder has no known explanation. For V, J and clone size, that table is used; D and trimming come from the DNA. The sample includes fewer than 300,000 clones, with over 75% observed a single time. The leading ten clones occupy 13% of the sample.

A note on this clone: Its antigen target is currently unknown. No qualities accompany the bases; no much larger clone lies one base away.

Here V drops 6 bases and J drops 5 bases, and the junction holds 5 bases not matched to any gene. CDR1 SGHNT and CDR2 YENEEA are derived from the germline V gene. Inclusive of the bounding cysteine and phenylalanine, the CDR3 is 15 residues long. Only CDR3 DNA remains: 45 bases, in frame from the first base. The material sequenced was peripheral blood. The chain uses TRBV11-3 and TRBJ2-7, and 15 bases in between align with TRBD2. The sequence was obtained from a human donor in a cohort sampled during active COVID-19. The CDR3: CASSRTSGRGHEQYF. The sequenced DNA: TGTGCCAGCAGTCGGACTAGCGGGAGGGGCCACGAGCAGTACTTC.